Reported below is one T cell receptor beta chain. The data are from a study of T cell changes during pregnancy in multiple sclerosis. Method: immunoSEQ multiplex PCR; TCRdb's copy keeps in-frame clones and lacks some. Of approximately 87,000 clones listed, 75% to 95% are singletons. In germline, CDR1 is MNHNS, CDR2 SASEGT. Trimming took 4 bases from V and 1 from J; bases not matched to a gene: 9. The CDR3 runs 17 residues. The receptor was isolated from a female donor with multiple sclerosis, enrolled in a pregnancy study. The sample in question was CD4+ T cells from peripheral blood mononuclear cells, obtained in the second trimester of pregnancy. The chain combines TRBV6-1 with TRBJ1-5, with TRBD1 matching over 8 bases. CDR3 in amino acids: CASSGTGRSMSNQPQHF. Written as DNA, the CDR3 is TGTGCCAGCAGTGGGACAGGGAGGTCGATGAGCAATCAGCCCCAGCATTTT.